This T cell receptor (beta chain) originates from a study of beta chain features in type 1 diabetes. Overall study results and limits: TCRB CDR3s from Type 1 diabetes patients were moderately but significantly shorter in all four CD4+ subsets.

As for this clone: What it binds is unknown.

The whole isolated RNA underwent reverse transcription, so sequencing captured expressed TCRB transcripts. Measured with immunoSEQ multiplex PCR; TCRdb has only the in-frame clones, and not every one. The repertoire holds 250,000 to 350,000 clones, roughly an eighth seen once, with 0.015% to 0.02% in the top ten. V lost 3 bases and J 3 bases, leaving 11 bases between the germline ends. The CDR3 runs 14 residues. Germline-derived CDR1 and CDR2 are MNHNS and SASEGT. The genes are TRBV6-1 and TRBJ1-1; maybe TRBD1 (6 bases). The clonotype comes from a man aged 30 to 45 with type 1 diabetes. Specimen: naive CD4+ T cells from blood. CDR3 bases: TGTGCCAGCAGTGACCCGACAGGATACACTGAAGCTTTCTTT. It yields the protein CASSDPTGYTEAFF.